This T cell receptor (beta chain) originates from a study of T cell responses to AZD1222 COVID-19 vaccine. Profiled with immunoSEQ multiplex PCR; TCRdb holds only in-frame clones, not every one. Here the sample spans 75,000 to 95,000 clones, approximately 91% being singletons. V was cut by 2 bases and J by 6 bases, with 7 bases left in between. From germline, CDR1 is KGHSH and CDR2 LQKENI. The CDR3 runs 13 residues. V and J are TRBV18 and TRBJ2-2; D uncertain. The clonotype originates from an adult in good health. Here the sequenced sample was peripheral blood, taken on day 0 of AZD1222 vaccination. The CDR3: CASSPDRAGELFF. In DNA form, the CDR3 reads TGTGCCAGCTCACCAGATAGAGCCGGGGAGCTGTTTTTT.